Included here is one TCR beta chain sequence, with context. Its antigen is still unknown. PCR involved 60 Vbeta and 13 Jbeta primers. The method was immunoSEQ multiplex PCR; TCRdb's version includes in-frame clones alone and lacks a portion of them. The sample has about 130,000 clones, 60% to 80% seen once. The sample originates from a study of cytomegalovirus exposure and HLA in healthy donors. V gave up 4 bases and J gave up 4 bases; unmatched junction bases: 8. Germline CDR1 and CDR2: SQVTM and ANQGSEA. There are 14 residues in the CDR3. Findings and limits, study-wide: Later analysis suggested links between common viral pathogens and several top significant clusters. Using a false discovery rate of 0.05, a later analysis showed that 16,951 TCR beta sequences were associated with HLA alleles. Analyzed later, most CMV-associated TCR beta chains appeared HLA-restricted. Certain indistinguishable V segments, among them TRBV6-2 and TRBV6-3, were excluded.

The chain employs TRBV29-1 and TRBJ1-1; TRBD1 agrees at 8 bases. The sequence derives from a woman aged 55-69 years in good health and CMV-seropositive. Sequencing was done on a sample of PBMCs. The chain's CDR3 is CSVAQQGGSTEAFF. The CDR3 nucleotides are TGCAGCGTTGCTCAACAGGGGGGTTCCACTGAAGCTTTCTTT. Supplemented by reference TRBV29-1 and TRBJ1-1, the full variable domain reads SAVISQKPSRDICQRGTSLTIQCQVDSQVTMMFWYRQQPGQSLTLIATANQGSEATYESGFVIDKFPISRPNLTFSTLTVSNMSPEDSSIYLCSVAQQGGSTEAFFGQGTRLTVV.